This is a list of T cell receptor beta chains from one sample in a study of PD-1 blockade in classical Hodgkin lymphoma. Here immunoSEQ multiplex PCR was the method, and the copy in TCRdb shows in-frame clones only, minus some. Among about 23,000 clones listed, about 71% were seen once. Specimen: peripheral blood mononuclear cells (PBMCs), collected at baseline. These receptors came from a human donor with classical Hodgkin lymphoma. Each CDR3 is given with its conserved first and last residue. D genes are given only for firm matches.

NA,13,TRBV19,CATRGQGGEKLFF
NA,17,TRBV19,CASSIAGIGPAQETQYF
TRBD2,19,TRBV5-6,CASSLGTSGRAERYNEQFF
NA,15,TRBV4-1,CASSQDLRRYTEAFF
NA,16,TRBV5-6,CASSRGRLPPTDTQYF
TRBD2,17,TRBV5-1,CASSLIGGRANTGELFF
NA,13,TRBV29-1,CSVDPEGNYGYTF
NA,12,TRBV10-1,CASRASTYEQYF
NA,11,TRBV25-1,CASSSLYEQYF
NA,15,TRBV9,CASSSRWGSTDTQYF
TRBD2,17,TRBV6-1,CASSASGGALGTDTQYF
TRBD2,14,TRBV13,CASSRSGGYNEQFF
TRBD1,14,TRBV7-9,CASSPGTGTSPLHF
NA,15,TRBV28,CASRRGAVTNQPQHF
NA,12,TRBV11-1,CASSYRNTEAFF
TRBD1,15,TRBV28,CASSSTQGVWQPQHF
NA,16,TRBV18,CASSLDRPSLAGELFF
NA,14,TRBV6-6,CASRLGQMNTEAFF
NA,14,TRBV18,CASSQNRETYGYTF
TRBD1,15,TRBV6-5,CASSYRDRGGNTIYF
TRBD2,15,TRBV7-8,CASSSTSGGTGELFF
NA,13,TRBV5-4,CASSLGQLNEAFF
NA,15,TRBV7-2,CASSSRGQGVSPLHF
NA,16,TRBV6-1,CASSEAPDPSSYEQYF
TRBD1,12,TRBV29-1,CSVSGTGTEAFF